Listed here is a single T cell receptor (beta chain). Over chemoradiotherapy, repertoires were sampled more than once. Using immunoSEQ multiplex PCR, the repertoire was profiled, and TCRdb retains in-frame clones only, with some absent. Seen here are about 53,000 clones, 90% observed once, and the top ten hold roughly 3%. The sample originates from a study of chemoradiotherapy in HPV16-positive cancers. The sequences come from blood, collected from a patient who underwent chemoradiotherapy. This receptor was taken from a human donor with HPV-associated anogenital cancer.

The CDR3 spells CASSAETGVRFTDTQYF. The CDR3 DNA reads as TGTGCCAGCAGCGCAGAGACAGGTGTACGGTTTACAGATACGCAGTATTTT. The chain combines TRBV9 with TRBJ2-3, with D possibly matching TRBD1 (6 bases). Trimming stripped 3 bases from V and 3 bases from J, with 20 bases between. This CDR3 has 17 amino acids. Per the germline V gene, CDR1 is SGDLS and CDR2 is YYNGEE.